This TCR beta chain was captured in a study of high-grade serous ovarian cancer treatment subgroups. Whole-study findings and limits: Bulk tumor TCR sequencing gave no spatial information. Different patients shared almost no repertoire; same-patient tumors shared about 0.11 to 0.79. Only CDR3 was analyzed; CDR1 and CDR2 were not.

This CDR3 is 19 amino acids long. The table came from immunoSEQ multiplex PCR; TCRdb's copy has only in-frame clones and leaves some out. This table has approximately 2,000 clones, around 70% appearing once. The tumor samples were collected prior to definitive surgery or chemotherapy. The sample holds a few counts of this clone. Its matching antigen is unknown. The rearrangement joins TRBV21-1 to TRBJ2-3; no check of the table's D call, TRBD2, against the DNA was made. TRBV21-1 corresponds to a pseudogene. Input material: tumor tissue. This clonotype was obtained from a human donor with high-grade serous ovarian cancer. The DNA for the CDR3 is TGTGCCAGCAGCATATTTCCAGGGGGGACTAGCGGATACACAGATACGCAGTATTTT. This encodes CASSIFPGGTSGYTDTQYF.